This T cell receptor (beta chain) was profiled in a study of control samples from healthy donors and cancer patients. Trimming took 4 bases from V and 2 from J; bases not matched to a gene: 6. The CDR3 spans 17 residues. Germline V gene lookup returns CDR1 SGHVS and CDR2 FNYEAQ. Here immunoSEQ multiplex PCR was the method, and the copy in TCRdb shows in-frame clones only, minus some. Of roughly 130,000 clones listed, 80% to 90% are singletons. Sequenced: blood. The clonotype originates from a woman in her thirties in good health. J is TRBJ2-2 and V is TRBV7-6, with 11 bases lining up with TRBD1. This CDR3 reads CASSSTRTGGNTGELFF. The CDR3 nucleotides read TGTGCCAGCAGCTCGACCAGGACAGGGGGCAACACCGGGGAGCTGTTTTTT.